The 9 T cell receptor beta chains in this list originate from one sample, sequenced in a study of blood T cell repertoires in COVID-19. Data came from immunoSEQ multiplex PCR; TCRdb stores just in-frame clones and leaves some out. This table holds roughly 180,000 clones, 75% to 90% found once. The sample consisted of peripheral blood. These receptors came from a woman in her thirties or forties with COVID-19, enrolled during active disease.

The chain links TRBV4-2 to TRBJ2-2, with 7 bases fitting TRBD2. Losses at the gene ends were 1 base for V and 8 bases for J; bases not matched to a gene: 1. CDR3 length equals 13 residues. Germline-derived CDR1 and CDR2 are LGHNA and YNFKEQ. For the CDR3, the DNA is TGTGCCAGCAGCCAAGGACTAGCTGGGGAGCTGTTTTTT. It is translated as CASSQGLAGELFF.

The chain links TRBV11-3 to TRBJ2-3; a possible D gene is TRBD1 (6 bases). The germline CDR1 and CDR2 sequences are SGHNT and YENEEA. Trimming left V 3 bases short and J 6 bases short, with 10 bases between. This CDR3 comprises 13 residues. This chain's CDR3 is CASSFSQGDTQYF. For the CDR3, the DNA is TGTGCCAGCAGCTTTTCTCAGGGGGATACGCAGTATTTT.

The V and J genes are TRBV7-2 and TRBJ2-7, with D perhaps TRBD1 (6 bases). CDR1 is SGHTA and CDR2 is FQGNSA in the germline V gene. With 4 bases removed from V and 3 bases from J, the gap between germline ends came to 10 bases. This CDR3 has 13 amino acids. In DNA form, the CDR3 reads TGTGCCAGCAGCTCCCGGACAGACTACGAGCAGTACTTC. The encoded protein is CASSSRTDYEQYF. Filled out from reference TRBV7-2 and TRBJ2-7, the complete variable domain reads GAGVSQSPSNKVTEKGKDVELRCDPISGHTALYWYRQSLGQGLEFLIYFQGNSAPDKSGLPSDRFSAERTGGSVSTLTIQRTQQEDSAVYLCASSSRTDYEQYFGPGTRLTVT.

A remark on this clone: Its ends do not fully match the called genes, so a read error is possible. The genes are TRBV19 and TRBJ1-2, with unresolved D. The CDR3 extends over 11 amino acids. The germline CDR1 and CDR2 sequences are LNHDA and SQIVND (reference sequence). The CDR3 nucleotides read TGTGCCAGTAGCCTAGGTGGCGCCCTGCGGTTC. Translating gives CASSLGGALRF.

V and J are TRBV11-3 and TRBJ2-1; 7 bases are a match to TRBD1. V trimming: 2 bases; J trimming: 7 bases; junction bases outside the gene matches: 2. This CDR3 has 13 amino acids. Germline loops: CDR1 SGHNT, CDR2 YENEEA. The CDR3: CASSLTGANEQFF. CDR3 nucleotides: TGTGCCAGCAGCTTAACAGGGGCGAATGAGCAGTTCTTC.

CDR3 sequence: CASSPRGTGGSGYTF. The CDR3 nucleotides are TGTGCCAGCAGCCCCAGGGGGACAGGGGGTAGTGGCTACACCTTC. The chain has TRBV2 and TRBJ1-2; TRBD1 matches 11 bases. CDR1 SNHLY and CDR2 FYNNEI come from the germline V gene. V gave up 6 bases and J gave up 7 bases; unmatched junction bases: 10. This CDR3 has 15 residues.

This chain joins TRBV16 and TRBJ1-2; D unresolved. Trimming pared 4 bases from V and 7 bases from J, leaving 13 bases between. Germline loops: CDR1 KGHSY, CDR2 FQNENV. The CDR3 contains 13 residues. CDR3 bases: TGTGCCAGCAGCCCCTTGACTTCGAGTGGCTACACCTTC. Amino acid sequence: CASSPLTSSGYTF.

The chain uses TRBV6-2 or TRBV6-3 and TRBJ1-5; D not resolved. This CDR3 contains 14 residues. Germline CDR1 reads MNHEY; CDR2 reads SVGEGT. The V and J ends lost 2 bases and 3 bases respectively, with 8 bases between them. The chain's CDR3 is CASSYSRANQPQHF. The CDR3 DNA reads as TGTGCCAGCAGTTACAGCCGCGCCAATCAGCCCCAGCATTTT.

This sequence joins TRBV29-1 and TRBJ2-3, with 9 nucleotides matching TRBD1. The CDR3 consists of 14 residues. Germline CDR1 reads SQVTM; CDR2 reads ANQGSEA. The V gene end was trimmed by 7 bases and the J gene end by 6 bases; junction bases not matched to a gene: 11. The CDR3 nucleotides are TGCAGCGGGCGGGACAGGGCAGCCTCCGATACGCAGTATTTT. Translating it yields CSGRDRAASDTQYF.